Following are 30 T cell receptor beta chains from one sample sequenced in a study of T cell repertoires in cytomegalovirus infection. For these receptors, no antigen is known. From the reads, TCRdb called clonotypes with MiXCR, one entry per CDR3 protein. Of around 750,000 distinct CDR3 sequences in the sample, approximately 29% are singletons; the top ten hold 9.5% to 15%. Sample: cultured CD8+ T cells from PBMCs, taken from culture after CMV antigen stimulation. The receptors were sampled from a human donor in good health (CMV status not recorded). Some clones in this sample may be carry-over from other donors' samples.

This sequence joins TRBV6-1 and TRBJ1-3, with D uncertain. The germline CDR1 and CDR2 sequences are MNHNS and SASEGT. The ends were cut back, 8 bases at V and 6 bases at J, with 11 bases in the middle. The CDR3 is 12 residues long. The CDR3 region has the DNA TGTGCCAGCGCCCCCGCTACAAACACCATATATTTT. Translating gives CASAPATNTIYF.

This clonotype has just a few counts. The J gene is TRBJ1-1, the V gene TRBV25-1; D may be TRBD1 (5 bases). The CDR3 runs 15 residues. Germline CDR1 reads MGHDK; CDR2 reads SYGVNS. V was shortened by 0 bases and J by 4 bases, with 12 bases between the two germline ends. This CDR3 is CASSEYSGGGTEAFF. CDR3 DNA: TGTGCCAGCAGTGAATACTCCGGGGGGGGCACTGAAGCTTTCTTT.

This clonotype was counted a few times. This chain joins TRBV7-9 and TRBJ1-4, with 12 bases identical to TRBD1. The CDR3 spans 20 residues. Trimming cost V 5 bases and J 12 bases; bases outside gene matches: 25. The germline V gene has CDR1 SEHNR and CDR2 FQNEAQ (reference sequence). The CDR3 nucleotides are TGTGCCAGCAGCACTTCCCCCGGGACAGGGGGCTGGGCCGCCCGGGAGGAACTGTTTTTT. It codes for CASSTSPGTGGWAAREELFF.

V gene TRBV27 combines with J gene TRBJ2-7; tentative D call: TRBD2 (7 bases). The CDR3 contains 15 residues. In germline, CDR1 is MNHEY, CDR2 SMNVEV (reference sequence). Trimming removed 7 bases from V and 5 bases from J, with 21 bases in between. The CDR3 protein is CASIPFGGALHEQYF. The CDR3 DNA sequence: TGTGCCAGCATCCCTTTTGGGGGGGCCCTCCACGAGCAGTACTTC.

The chain recombines TRBV2 with TRBJ2-7, with D possibly matching TRBD2 (6 bases). V lost 6 bases to trimming and J lost 5 bases, with 23 bases between them. There are 16 residues in the CDR3. Per the germline V gene, CDR1 is SNHLY and CDR2 is FYNNEI. The CDR3 is CASRGGIYGGMDEQYF. CDR3 nucleotides: TGTGCCAGCAGGGGGGGAATATATGGCGGGATGGACGAGCAGTACTTC.

The chain recombines TRBV6-4 with TRBJ1-1, with D maybe TRBD1 (5 bases). The CDR3 runs 14 residues. V was trimmed by 6 bases and J by 8 bases, leaving 19 bases between them. Looked up from germline, CDR1 is MRHNA and CDR2 is SNTAGT. CDR3 protein: CASSPRDGVVEAFF. Here the CDR3 DNA reads TGTGCCAGCAGCCCCCGGGACGGGGTAGTGGAAGCTTTCTTT.

V and J are TRBV20-1 and TRBJ1-4, with 7 bases aligning to TRBD1. With V trimmed by 6 bases and J by 0 bases, 10 bases remained unmatched. Per germline, CDR1 DFQATT and CDR2 SNEGSKA (reference sequence). This CDR3 has 16 amino acids. The CDR3 protein is CSARGGRGTTNEKLFF. The CDR3, as DNA: TGCAGTGCCCGAGGGGGCAGGGGAACAACTAATGAAAAACTGTTTTTT.

The V and J genes are TRBV6-2 or TRBV6-3 and TRBJ1-2; tentative D call: TRBD1 (5 bases). The CDR3 sequence is 14 residues long. Trimming cost V 3 bases and J 5 bases, with 13 bases left between them. The germline gives CDR1 MNHEY, CDR2 SVGEGT. CDR3 DNA: TGTGCCAGCAGTTATGGCGGGGGTTTGTATGGCTACACCTTC. Translating it yields CASSYGGGLYGYTF.

The chain combines TRBV6-1 with TRBJ1-5, with D maybe TRBD1 (5 bases). Germline CDR1 is MNHNS and CDR2 is SASEGT. This CDR3 has 14 residues. V lost 5 bases to trimming and J lost 2 bases, with 10 bases between them. The CDR3 spells CASSIGVRNQPQHF. CDR3 DNA: TGTGCCAGCAGTATAGGGGTACGCAATCAGCCCCAGCATTTT.

The chain uses TRBV7-9 and TRBJ1-1; D is unclear. The CDR3 is made up of 16 amino acids. The germline V gene encodes CDR1 SEHNR and CDR2 FQNEAQ (reference sequence). Trimming took 5 bases from V and 0 from J, leaving 16 bases between them. The CDR3 loop is CASSPRVRLMNTEAFF. The CDR3 DNA is TGTGCCAGCAGCCCGCGGGTGCGCCTCATGAACACTGAAGCTTTCTTT.

This clonotype was found a few times. The rearrangement uses TRBV19 and TRBJ2-7; perhaps TRBD1 as D (6 bases). The V end was cut by 4 bases, the J end by 1 base, with 23 bases between. In germline, CDR1 is LNHDA, CDR2 SQIVND (reference sequence). The CDR3 spans 18 residues. The DNA for the CDR3 is TGTGCCAGTAGTAGACGAACTCCTCAGGGGCGTTCATCCTACGAGCAGTACTTC. Protein sequence: CASSRRTPQGRSSYEQYF.

This clonotype was seen ten or more times. V is TRBV7-2 and J is TRBJ2-2; D remains unclear. Trimming took off 3 bases at V and 0 bases at J, with 14 bases between the two ends. The germline V gene has CDR1 SGHTA and CDR2 FQGNSA. The CDR3 totals 17 residues. This chain's CDR3 is CASSFHPDGSNTGELFF. CDR3 sequence (DNA): TGTGCCAGCAGCTTCCACCCCGATGGCTCGAACACCGGGGAGCTGTTTTTT.

This clonotype was observed a few times. The chain couples TRBV7-2 to TRBJ2-3, with a possible D match to TRBD2 (5 bases). Trimming stripped 5 bases from V and 1 base from J, with 19 bases between. The CDR3 extends over 17 amino acids. Germline loops: CDR1 SGHTA, CDR2 FQGNSA. The chain's CDR3 is CASSPGSNKVGTDTQYF. The CDR3 DNA follows: TGTGCCAGCAGCCCTGGGAGCAACAAGGTGGGCACAGATACGCAGTATTTT.

This clonotype has more than one count but fewer than ten. The chain is built from TRBV6-2 or TRBV6-3 and TRBJ1-5, with 7 bases identical to TRBD1. The CDR3 spans 18 residues. CDR1 and CDR2 from the germline V gene are MNHEY and SVGEGT. V was pared by 2 bases and J by 5 bases, with 15 bases of the junction left unmatched. The CDR3 loop reads CASSYDRVVETLDQPQHF. The CDR3 coding sequence is TGTGCCAGCAGTTACGACAGGGTGGTTGAGACCTTGGATCAGCCCCAGCATTTT.

The chain links TRBV4-2 to TRBJ1-6; D is undetermined. This CDR3 spans 15 amino acids. The V gene lost 3 bases and the J gene lost 10 bases, with 16 bases spanning the gap. Germline CDR1 is LGHNA and CDR2 is YNFKEQ. CDR3 coding DNA: TGTGCCAGCAGCCACAGAAACGACTGGCAGTCACCCCTCCACTTT. It yields the protein CASSHRNDWQSPLHF.

This clonotype was detected only once. A junction boundary mismatches the germline segment, possibly from a read error. The rearrangement joins TRBV2 to TRBJ2-2, with D perhaps matching TRBD1 (7 bases). Germline-derived CDR1 and CDR2 are SNHLY and FYNNEI. The length of the CDR3 is 16 residues. The CDR3 spells CASSAAEGAIAGELSF. In nucleotides, the CDR3 is TGTGCCAGCAGTGCGGCGGAGGGGGCTATCGCCGGGGAGCTGTCTTTT.

The V gene is TRBV28, the J gene TRBJ1-4; 10 bases fit TRBD1. The CDR3 has 16 residues. CDR1 MDHEN and CDR2 SYDVKM come from the germline V gene. V trimming: 3 bases; J trimming: 5 bases; junction bases outside the gene matches: 6. The CDR3 loop is CASSFDGGQGNEKLFF. In DNA form, the CDR3 reads TGTGCCAGCAGTTTTGATGGGGGACAGGGGAATGAAAAACTGTTTTTT.

This clonotype was seen many times. The chain employs TRBV7-6 and TRBJ1-1, with 7 nucleotides matching TRBD1. CDR3 length: 14 residues. The germline CDR1 and CDR2 sequences are SGHVS and FNYEAQ. The trim removed 4 bases at V and 7 bases at J, leaving 9 bases unmatched. This CDR3 is CASSSGTAMYEAFF. The CDR3, as DNA: TGTGCCAGCAGCTCCGGGACAGCCATGTATGAAGCTTTCTTT. Full variable domain (rest looked up from reference TRBV7-6 and TRBJ1-1): GAGVSQSPRYKVTKRGQDVALRCDPISGHVSLYWYRQALGQGPEFLTYFNYEAQQDKSGLPNDRFSAERPEGSISTLTIQRTEQRDSAMYRCASSSGTAMYEAFFGQGTRLTVV.

This clonotype appeared many times. The chain links TRBV7-2 to TRBJ1-5, with 7 bases identical to TRBD1. CDR3 size: 17 residues. Germline trimming cut 5 bases from V and 3 bases from J; bases unmatched to any gene: 13. Looked up from germline, CDR1 is SGHTA and CDR2 is FQGNSA. Here the CDR3 reads CASSPSSTGFYNQPQHF. DNA of the CDR3: TGTGCCAGCAGCCCCAGCTCGACAGGGTTCTACAATCAGCCCCAGCATTTT.

This clonotype was found many times. The junction does not match germline at one end; this may be a read error. V is TRBV7-7 and J is TRBJ2-2, with D unclear. Per the germline V gene, CDR1 is SSHAT and CDR2 is FNYEAQ (reference sequence). The CDR3 runs 17 residues. CDR3 in DNA: TGTGCTAGCACCAACCCCGCGAGACAAGCGAACACCGGGGAGCTGTTTTTT. Protein sequence: CASTNPARQANTGELFF. Filled out from reference TRBV7-7 and TRBJ2-2, the complete variable domain reads GAGVSQSPRYKVTKRGQDVTLRCDPISSHATLYWYQQALGQGPEFLTYFNYEAQPDKSGLPSDRFSAERPEGSISTLTIQRTEQRDSAMYRCASTNPARQANTGELFFGEGSRLTVL.

This chain joins TRBV6-1 and TRBJ2-1, with TRBD1 matching 7 bases. Trimming removed 5 bases from V and 4 bases from J; junction bases left unmatched: 8. There are 15 residues in the CDR3. The germline CDR1 and CDR2 sequences are MNHNS and SASEGT. The CDR3 DNA is TGTGCCAGCAGTCCCCAGGGGGAAAGGTACAATGAGCAGTTCTTC. It is translated as CASSPQGERYNEQFF.

This clonotype has just a few counts. The V gene is TRBV5-4, the J gene TRBJ2-7; D remains ambiguous. V was cut by 0 bases and J by 3 bases, with 7 bases left in between. The CDR3 is 13 residues long. Germline V CDR1 and CDR2: SGHNT, YYREEE (reference sequence). This chain's CDR3 is CASSLGNLYEQYV. CDR3 coding DNA: TGTGCCAGCAGCTTGGGGAATCTCTACGAGCAGTACGTC.

This clonotype occurred many times. This rearrangement joins TRBV6-5 to TRBJ2-2; 7 nucleotides agree with TRBD1. V was pared by 6 bases and J by 3 bases, with 7 bases of the junction left unmatched. The CDR3 has 15 amino acids. Germline CDR1 reads MNHEY; CDR2 reads SVGAGI. The CDR3 bases are TGTGCCAGCAGACAACAGGGGTGGGACACCGGGGAGCTGTTTTTT. Encoded protein: CASRQQGWDTGELFF.

This clonotype was seen only a few times. This chain links TRBV7-9 with TRBJ1-5, with D tentatively TRBD1 (5 bases). The CDR3 loop spans 16 amino acids. Trimming cost V 7 bases and J 4 bases, with 20 bases left between them. CDR1 is SEHNR, CDR2 FQNEAQ, per germline (reference sequence). CDR3 in amino acids: CASTHLGPEGNQPQHF. In DNA form, the CDR3 reads TGTGCCAGCACCCATTTGGGGCCGGAGGGTAATCAGCCCCAGCATTTT.

The chain joins TRBV5-1 to TRBJ1-6; 10 bases align to TRBD1. Trimming removed 4 bases from V and 10 bases from J; junction bases left unmatched: 8. This CDR3 has 15 residues. Germline lookup yields CDR1 SGHRS and CDR2 YFSETQ. Written as DNA, the CDR3 is TGCGCCAGCAGCACTGGACAGGGGGAAGAGTCACCCCTCCACTTT. Residues: CASSTGQGEESPLHF.

This clonotype has more than one count but fewer than ten. The V call is TRBV2, the J call TRBJ1-5, with 8 bases identical to TRBD1. The trim removed 8 bases at V and 4 bases at J, leaving 7 bases unmatched. CDR1 and CDR2 from the germline V gene are SNHLY and FYNNEI. The CDR3 sequence is 14 residues long. DNA for the CDR3: TGTGCCAGCTCTAAAGGACAGGGAAATCAGCCCCAGCATTTT. Residues: CASSKGQGNQPQHF.

This chain links TRBV7-9 with TRBJ1-2; no firm D call. CDR1 is SEHNR and CDR2 is FQNEAQ in the germline V gene (reference sequence). Trimming left V 6 bases short and J 10 bases short, with 12 bases between. This CDR3 comprises 11 residues. The CDR3 region is CASRRGPDYTF. The CDR3 DNA follows: TGTGCCAGCAGACGAGGGCCCGACTACACCTTC.

This clonotype was counted many times. The chain couples TRBV7-6 to TRBJ2-3, with 13 bases aligning to TRBD2. Looked up from germline, CDR1 is SGHVS and CDR2 is FNYEAQ. This CDR3 has 18 residues. Unmatched junction bases numbered 9, after V lost 4 bases and J lost 2 bases. CDR3 nucleotides: TGTGCCAGCAGCTCGACTAGCGGGGGGCAAAGATCCACAGATACGCAGTATTTT. Amino acids: CASSSTSGGQRSTDTQYF.

Regarding this clonotype: This may come from a read error, since a much larger clone is one base off. The chain joins TRBV7-8 to TRBJ2-2; D is uncertain. The germline V gene has CDR1 SGHVS and CDR2 FQNEAQ. The CDR3 has 14 amino acids. V was cut by 6 bases and J by 6 bases, with 14 bases left in between. CDR3 DNA: TGTGCCAGCAGATTTCGGTCGTTTGCCGGGGAGCTGTTTTTT. As protein: CASRFRSFAGELFF. Full variable domain (missing parts from reference TRBV7-8 and TRBJ2-2): GAGVSQSPRYKVAKRGQDVALRCDPISGHVSLFWYQQALGQGPEFLTYFQNEAQLDKSGLPSDRFFAERPEGSVSTLKIQRTQQEDSAVYLCASRFRSFAGELFFGEGSRLTVL.

This clonotype was observed a few times. This chain links TRBV6-1 with TRBJ2-3; no clear D gene. Trimming stripped 3 bases from V and 3 bases from J, with 7 bases between. Germline V gene sequence: CDR1 MNHNS, CDR2 SASEGT. The CDR3 consists of 13 residues. The CDR3 DNA reads TGTGCCAGCAGTGACTTAGCAACAGATACGCAGTATTTT. It yields the protein CASSDLATDTQYF.